Below are 31 T cell receptor beta chains sequenced from a single sample in a study of blood T cell repertoires in COVID-19. The protocol was immunoSEQ multiplex PCR, while the TCRdb copy is restricted to in-frame clones and leaves out a portion. The table lists tens of thousands of clones, around 83% of them singletons. Sequenced sample: peripheral blood. These TCRs come from a woman of 80 years or more with acute or convalescent COVID-19.

The J gene is TRBJ1-2, the V gene TRBV5-6, with D possibly matching TRBD1 (6 bases). There are 16 residues in the CDR3. Germline V CDR1 and CDR2: SGHDT, YYEEEE. With 3 bases removed from V and 3 bases from J, the gap between germline ends came to 18 bases. The DNA for the CDR3 is TGTGCCAGCAGCTCTTCTAAACAGGGTGGCCACTATGGCTACACCTTC. As protein: CASSSSKQGGHYGYTF. The full variable domain, in which reference TRBV5-6 and TRBJ1-2 provide the parts outside the CDR3, is DAGVTQSPTHLIKTRGQQVTLRCSPKSGHDTVSWYQQALGQGPQFIFQYYEEEERQRGNFPDRFSGHQFPNYSSELNVNALLLGDSALYLCASSSSKQGGHYGYTFGSGTRLTVV.

CDR3 sequence (DNA): TGTGCCAGTAGTTCGGTGGGGTCGGACAGGGACCGTTATGGAAACACCATATATTTT. This gives the protein CASSSVGSDRDRYGNTIYF. This chain connects TRBV19 to TRBJ1-3; 8 nucleotides match TRBD1. Germline V lookup: CDR1 LNHDA, CDR2 SQIVND (reference sequence). This CDR3 has 19 residues. Losses at the gene ends were 5 bases for V and 3 bases for J; bases not matched to a gene: 18.

This rearrangement joins TRBV13 to TRBJ1-2; tentative D call: TRBD1 (5 bases). This CDR3 spans 13 amino acids. Germline values: CDR1 PRHDT, CDR2 FYEKMQ (reference sequence). Trimming left V 2 bases short and J 8 bases short, with 12 bases between. CDR3 loop: CASSLSTQGGYTF. The CDR3 DNA follows: TGTGCCAGCAGCTTATCCACCCAGGGCGGCTACACCTTC.

The CDR3 spells CASRSAKRAGELFF. For the CDR3, the DNA is TGTGCCAGCCGTTCCGCCAAGCGCGCCGGGGAGCTGTTTTTT. This chain uses TRBV25-1 with TRBJ2-2; D ambiguous. Trimming removed 8 bases at V and 6 bases at J, with 16 bases between. The CDR3 consists of 14 residues. Germline V gene lookup returns CDR1 MGHDK and CDR2 SYGVNS. The variable domain in full, with the rest retrieved from reference TRBV25-1 and TRBJ2-2, is EADIYQTPRYLVIGTGKKITLECSQTMGHDKMYWYQQDPGMELHLIHYSYGVNSTEKGDLSSESTVSRIRTEHFPLTLESARPSHTSQYLCASRSAKRAGELFFGEGSRLTVL.

The rearrangement joins TRBV9 to TRBJ1-2; 7 bases agree with TRBD1. This CDR3 is 15 amino acids long. J gave up 7 bases and V 3 bases, and 12 bases lay outside the gene matches. The germline gives CDR1 SGDLS, CDR2 YYNGEE. CDR3: CASSDRLGQPLGYTF. Here the CDR3 DNA reads TGTGCCAGCAGCGACCGGCTGGGACAGCCCCTTGGCTACACCTTC.

A remark on this clone: One end of the junction is discordant with germline, which a read error may explain. The rearrangement joins TRBV19 to TRBJ1-1; TRBD1 matches 8 bases. This CDR3 is 11 amino acids long. The germline gives CDR1 LNHDA, CDR2 SQIVND (reference sequence). The CDR3 DNA follows: TGTGCCAGTATCGGGGGACAGGCGACCAGGTTT. It is translated as CASIGGQATRF.

CDR3 nucleotide sequence: TGTGCCAGCTCTCTCCGGGACAGGGTGGTCGAGCAGTACTTC. It translates to CASSLRDRVVEQYF. The chain couples TRBV18 to TRBJ2-7, with 9 bases aligning to TRBD1. This CDR3 is 14 amino acids long. The germline gives CDR1 KGHSH, CDR2 LQKENI. V shed 6 bases and J 6 bases; nucleotides not matched to a gene: 9. The full variable domain, its missing parts supplied by reference TRBV18 and TRBJ2-7, is NAGVMQNPRHLVRRRGQEARLRCSPMKGHSHVYWYRQLPEEGLKFMVYLQKENIIDESGMPKERFSAEFPKEGPSILRIQQVVRGDSAAYFCASSLRDRVVEQYFGPGTRLTVT.

The chain links TRBV7-9 to TRBJ1-5; the D gene is possibly TRBD1 (6 bases). V shed 5 bases and J shed 4 bases, with 12 bases lying between them. Germline-derived CDR1 and CDR2 are SEHNR and FQNEAQ (reference sequence). The CDR3 totals 14 residues. The CDR3 protein is CASSHRDPNQPQHF. The CDR3 DNA sequence: TGTGCCAGCAGCCACAGGGATCCGAATCAGCCCCAGCATTTT.

This rearrangement joins TRBV19 to TRBJ1-5; D is ambiguous. Per the germline V gene, CDR1 is LNHDA and CDR2 is SQIVND (reference sequence). The CDR3 is 13 amino acids. Trimming removed 7 bases from V and 0 bases from J, with 7 bases in between. The CDR3 nucleotides are TGTGCCAGTACGGTACGTAGCAATCAGCCCCAGCATTTT. Translation gives CASTVRSNQPQHF. The full variable domain, with the rest looked up from reference TRBV19 and TRBJ1-5, is DGGITQSPKYLFRKEGQNVTLSCEQNLNHDAMYWYRQDPGQGLRLIYYSQIVNDFQKGDIAEGYSVSREKKESFPLTVTSAQKNPTAFYLCASTVRSNQPQHFGDGTRLSIL.

The rearrangement uses TRBV2 and TRBJ1-6, with 9 bases lining up with TRBD1. CDR1 is SNHLY, CDR2 FYNNEI, per germline. The CDR3 totals 15 residues. V shed 4 bases and J 7 bases; nucleotides not matched to a gene: 5. The CDR3 coding sequence is TGTGCCAGCAGTGTCCGGGACAGGGAAAATTCACCCCTCCACTTT. It encodes CASSVRDRENSPLHF.

This clone was observed once. This chain connects TRBV5-1 to TRBJ1-1, with a possible D match to TRBD1 (5 bases). The CDR3 loop spans 15 amino acids. Trimming took off 3 bases at V and 2 bases at J, with 14 bases between the two ends. Germline CDR1 reads SGHRS; CDR2 reads YFSETQ. DNA for the CDR3: TGCGCCAGCAGCTCGTTAGGGGCCCTAAACACTGAAGCTTTCTTT. Its translation is CASSSLGALNTEAFF.

This chain uses TRBV7-9 with TRBJ1-1, with D possibly TRBD1 on 5 matching bases. Germline V gives CDR1 SEHNR, CDR2 FQNEAQ (reference sequence). The germline V and J ends were trimmed by 1 base and 3 bases, with 15 bases remaining between them. The CDR3 is 16 amino acids. This chain's CDR3 is CASSLGRQGWDTEAFF. In DNA form, the CDR3 reads TGTGCCAGCAGCTTAGGGCGTCAGGGTTGGGACACTGAAGCTTTCTTT.

This chain joins TRBV6-1 and TRBJ2-7; the D is unclear. V was pared by 2 bases and J by 5 bases, with 4 bases between. The V gene's germline CDR1 is MNHNS and CDR2 SASEGT. CDR3 length: 11 amino acids. This CDR3 is CASSELDEQYF. CDR3 nucleotides: TGTGCCAGCAGTGAACTCGACGAGCAGTACTTC.

The chain has TRBV19 and TRBJ2-7; TRBD1 agrees at 7 bases. V lost 5 bases and J lost 0; bases outside the gene matches: 7. The length of the CDR3 is 15 residues. Germline-derived CDR1 and CDR2 are LNHDA and SQIVND (reference sequence). The CDR3 is CASSDTRDSSYEQYF. DNA of the CDR3: TGTGCCAGTAGTGATACCCGGGACAGCTCCTACGAGCAGTACTTC.

The chain couples TRBV18 to TRBJ2-7; 8 nucleotides align to TRBD1. The CDR3 loop spans 14 amino acids. J lost 2 bases, V lost 5 bases, and 5 bases had no gene match. Germline values: CDR1 KGHSH, CDR2 LQKENI. The CDR3 region has the DNA TGTGCCAGCTCAACAGGACAGGGAACCTACGAGCAGTACTTC. This encodes CASSTGQGTYEQYF.

This chain uses TRBV6-2 or TRBV6-3 with TRBJ2-5; 9 positions match TRBD1. The J segment lost 2 bases and the V segment lost 1 base, leaving 2 bases of the junction unmatched. CDR3 length: 15 residues. The germline CDR1 and CDR2 sequences are MNHEY and SVGEGT. CDR3 in DNA: TGTGCCAGCAGTTACTTGGGACAGGGACAAGAGACCCAGTACTTC. This gives the protein CASSYLGQGQETQYF.

This clone showed up just once. The rearrangement links TRBV4-1 to TRBJ2-1; TRBD2 agrees at 11 bases. This CDR3 is 17 amino acids long. Trimming cost V 3 bases and J 2 bases; bases outside gene matches: 6. Germline V gene data show CDR1 as MGHRA and CDR2 as YSYEKL. The CDR3 here is CASSQAPSGGPYNEQFF. The CDR3 bases are TGCGCCAGCAGCCAGGCACCTAGCGGGGGGCCCTACAATGAGCAGTTCTTC.

The CDR3 sequence: CASSHGVTGGYGYTF. CDR3 bases: TGTGCCAGCAGCCATGGTGTCACAGGGGGCTATGGCTACACCTTC. The V gene is TRBV3-1 (or the pseudogene TRBV3-2), the J gene TRBJ1-2; 8 nucleotides align to TRBD1. The CDR3 sequence is 15 residues long. V lost 3 bases and J lost 4; bases outside the gene matches: 7. Germline values: CDR1 LGHDT, CDR2 YNNKEL (reference sequence).

The chain uses TRBV3-1 (or the pseudogene TRBV3-2) and TRBJ2-3; D ambiguous. CDR1 is LGHDT, CDR2 YNNKEL, per germline (reference sequence). This CDR3 has 15 residues. The V gene lost 4 bases and the J gene lost 2 bases, with 13 bases spanning the gap. In nucleotides, the CDR3 is TGTGCCAGCAGCCCCCGCCGTCGCTACACAGATACGCAGTATTTT. Its protein product is CASSPRRRYTDTQYF.

The chain employs TRBV9 and TRBJ1-2; D unresolved. Germline CDR1 and CDR2: SGDLS and YYNGEE. The CDR3 runs to 14 residues. V shed 0 bases and J shed 3 bases, with 9 bases lying between them. The CDR3 region is CASSVEADYYGYTF. CDR3 sequence (DNA): TGTGCCAGCAGCGTAGAGGCAGACTACTATGGCTACACCTTC.

The V and J genes are TRBV29-1 and TRBJ2-7, with 8 bases lining up with TRBD2. The ends lost 4 bases at V and 4 bases at J; junction bases unmatched: 6. Germline CDR1 SQVTM, CDR2 ANQGSEA. This CDR3 contains 13 residues. The CDR3 DNA is TGCAGCGTTGGTCCCGGGGGGGATTACGAGCAGTACTTC. Amino acid sequence: CSVGPGGDYEQYF.

J is TRBJ2-2 and V is TRBV5-1; weak D call: TRBD1 (5 bases). Trimming removed 1 base at V and 4 bases at J, with 11 bases between. CDR3 size: 15 residues. Per germline, CDR1 SGHRS and CDR2 YFSETQ. The CDR3 loop reads CASSLRQGGTGELFF. In nucleotides, the CDR3 is TGCGCCAGCAGCTTGAGGCAGGGTGGCACCGGGGAGCTGTTTTTT.

The rearrangement uses TRBV18 and TRBJ2-5; a weak D match, TRBD2 (5 bases). Germline V gene sequence: CDR1 KGHSH, CDR2 LQKENI. V lost 0 bases, J lost 2 bases, and 10 bases lay in between. The length of the CDR3 is 15 residues. CDR3 in amino acids: CASSPPRAEQETQYF. CDR3 DNA: TGTGCCAGCTCACCACCGCGGGCAGAGCAAGAGACCCAGTACTTC.

In this sample, this clone turned up once. The V and J genes are TRBV5-1 and TRBJ2-1, with 7 bases aligning to TRBD1. V lost 3 bases to trimming and J lost 6 bases; unmatched junction nucleotides: 6. CDR3 length: 14 residues. Germline CDR1 reads SGHRS; CDR2 reads YFSETQ. The CDR3 DNA is TGCGCCAGCAGCTCAGGACAGGTAGCCAATGAGCAGTTCTTC. It codes for CASSSGQVANEQFF.

The chain has TRBV6-5 and TRBJ1-4, with 7 positions matching TRBD1. The germline CDR1 and CDR2 sequences are MNHEY and SVGAGI. This CDR3 is built from 14 residues. The V gene end was trimmed by 6 bases and the J gene end by 8 bases; junction bases not matched to a gene: 9. CDR3 residues: CASRETGNEEKLFF. CDR3 bases: TGTGCCAGCAGGGAGACAGGGAATGAAGAAAAACTGTTTTTT.

This clone was detected once. This rearrangement joins TRBV5-6 to TRBJ2-1; possible D gene TRBD2, 6 bases. The CDR3 totals 17 residues. Trimming cost V 1 base and J 7 bases, with 21 bases left between them. Germline-derived CDR1 and CDR2 are SGHDT and YYEEEE. CDR3 amino acids: CASSLIPGRDLKNEQFF. In DNA, the CDR3 is TGTGCCAGCAGCTTGATTCCGGGGCGGGACTTGAAAAATGAGCAGTTCTTC.

This clone occurred once. The chain employs TRBV7-9 and TRBJ1-1; 9 nucleotides align to TRBD1. CDR3 length equals 17 residues. Germline lookup yields CDR1 SEHNR and CDR2 FQNEAQ (reference sequence). The junction had 9 bases not matched to a gene; V was cut back by 0 bases and J by 4 bases. The CDR3 DNA follows: TGTGCCAGCAGCTTAGCTGACCCGACAGGGGGGCGCACTGAAGCTTTCTTT. It encodes CASSLADPTGGRTEAFF. The full variable domain, with the rest looked up from reference TRBV7-9 and TRBJ1-1, is DTGVSQNPRHKITKRGQNVTFRCDPISEHNRLYWYRQTLGQGPEFLTYFQNEAQLEKSRLLSDRFSAERPKGSFSTLEIQRTEQGDSAMYLCASSLADPTGGRTEAFFGQGTRLTVV.

V usage is TRBV28 and J usage is TRBJ1-5; 8 bases match TRBD1. CDR1 MDHEN and CDR2 SYDVKM come from the germline V gene. V shed 6 bases and J 2 bases; nucleotides not matched to a gene: 0. This CDR3 has 13 residues. The CDR3 reads CASRTGGNQPQHF. The CDR3 bases are TGTGCCAGCAGGACAGGGGGCAATCAGCCCCAGCATTTT.

The chain has TRBV2 and TRBJ1-2; 7 bases fit TRBD1. CDR1 and CDR2 from the germline V gene are SNHLY and FYNNEI. V was pared by 7 bases and J by 4 bases, with 6 bases of the junction left unmatched. The length of the CDR3 is 13 residues. The CDR3 DNA follows: TGTGCCAGCATTAGGGACAGAGGCTATGGCTACACCTTC. Its translation: CASIRDRGYGYTF.

This chain connects TRBV2 to TRBJ2-7, with D perhaps TRBD1 (6 bases). CDR3 length equals 12 residues. The germline gives CDR1 SNHLY, CDR2 FYNNEI. V dropped 9 bases and J dropped 5 bases, with 14 bases sitting between them. Here the CDR3 reads CASTLDRDEQYF. CDR3 DNA: TGTGCCAGTACATTGGACAGAGACGAGCAGTACTTC. The full variable domain, rest sourced from reference TRBV2 and TRBJ2-7, is EPEVTQTPSHQVTQMGQEVILRCVPISNHLYFYWYRQILGQKVEFLVSFYNNEISEKSEIFDDQFSVERPDGSNFTLKIRSTKLEDSAMYFCASTLDRDEQYFGPGTRLTVT.

The chain links TRBV12-5 to TRBJ1-2, with 8 bases fitting TRBD1. Trimming removed 6 bases from V and 0 bases from J; junction bases left unmatched: 6. There are 15 residues in the CDR3. Looked up from germline, CDR1 is LGHNT and CDR2 is FRNRAP. CDR3 sequence (DNA): TGTGCTAGTGGATACAGGGACAGGCCTAACTATGGCTACACCTTC. This translates into CASGYRDRPNYGYTF.